What follows is one TCR beta chain and its context. Its antigen has not been determined. Base-call qualities are not available, and no considerably larger clone is one nucleotide away. This sample was taken from a study of T cell responses to AZD1222 COVID-19 vaccine (dated by TCRdb to about 2021). Turning to the overall study: TCR sequencing covered some 240 trial participants: roughly 200 given two doses of AZD1222 and 26 given two doses of MenACWY control vaccine. Trial participants were enrolled into age subgroups of 18-55, 56-69 and 70-plus years, which contained around 150, 28 and 57 TCR-sequenced participants, respectively.

The CDR3 regions of human TCRbeta chains were subjected to immunosequencing. The original pipeline was this. TCRs in the repertoires were compared against a reference library of SARS-CoV-2-specific TCRs that had been generated with the MIRA antigen-specificity platform. Breadth was defined as the fraction of unique TCRs that were SARS-CoV-2-associated. Depth was defined as the fraction of total T cells that were SARS-CoV-2-associated. Each spike-specific TCR was assigned to its reactive spike region and to a CD4 or CD8 class using the MIRA data. Log10-transformed breadth and depth values were compared by one-way ANOVA with Sidak's multiple comparisons tests. TCRdb carries this immuneACCESS record with in-frame sequences only. Its versions omit some clonotypes, under half of them owing to an unresolved V gene in the studies checked, with the rest unexplained. For V, J and clone size, that table is used; D and trimming come from the DNA. The sample yields some 200,000 clones; approximately 90% were counted once. The ten top clones hold under 4% of the sample.

Findings and caveats that apply to the study as a whole: Because no samples from the day 14 peak response were available, repertoires could be characterized only after the peak T cell response. Conclusions about previously exposed vaccinees are limited, since just five to seven AZD1222 recipients were seropositive for SARS-CoV-2 at baseline. In the small 56-69-year group, the increase in depth fell short of significance, most likely because of low power. Nearly half of unique spike-specific TCRs reportedly recognized epitopes outside regions mutated in the B.1.351 and B.1.1.7 variants. After two AZD1222 doses, both the breadth and the depth of spike-specific TCRs were significantly higher than at day 0 and than in MenACWY recipients. Participants were mostly white British, with more females than males. The authors suggested clonal diversity may have been underestimated. The whole spike protein was spanned by vaccine-associated CD4 TCRs, and dominant responses were seen in regions 160-218 and 743-854.

In light of the paper, this sample's time point label describes: about 28 days (+/-7) after the second vaccine dose. Because spike-specific TCR depth and breadth did not differ between the two schedules, AZD1222 recipients who got a second dose at roughly 4 weeks were pooled with those who got a second dose at roughly 12 weeks. Vaccinee samples came from UK trials COV001 and COV002, including a single-blind randomized controlled phase 2/3 trial of AZD1222 (ChAdOx1 nCoV-19) in healthy adults. For TCRbeta chain sequencing, PBMC samples from trial participants were taken at day 0 and at day 28 after the second dose. This clonotype was sampled from an adult who received the AZD1222 COVID-19 vaccine. Sequenced material: peripheral blood, taken 28 days after the second AZD1222 dose.

The CDR3 reads as follows: CASSSPSGRTYNEQFF. The sequenced DNA is TGTGCCAGCAGCTCGCCCTCAGGGAGAACGTACAATGAGCAGTTCTTC. The chain joins TRBV7-9 to TRBJ2-1; the D gene is possibly TRBD1 or TRBD2, with 5 bases matching each. The CDR3 spans 16 residues, from the cysteine through the phenylalanine. This entry keeps only the CDR3 DNA: 48 bases, framed from base 1. Trimming at the junction amounts to 4 bases on V and 4 bases on J, and the germline ends lie 17 bases apart. The germline V gene (reference sequence) specifies SEHNR as CDR1 and FQNEAQ as CDR2.